A selection of T cell receptor beta chains follows, all from one sample in a study of shared clonotypes between healthy human individuals. Profiled with immunoSEQ multiplex PCR; TCRdb holds only in-frame clones, not every one. The sample lists about 2 million clones; approximately 95% were seen once. Sequenced material: naive CD8+ T cells sorted from blood. All receptors derive from a man aged 18 to 35 in good health. The CDR3 runs from the conserved cysteine through the conserved F or W. Fields, in order: V gene, clone size, J gene, D gene, CDR3 protein, CDR3 DNA. A D gene is named only where the DNA matches it firmly. Clone size is shown for a subset of rows, as once, few, many or a class of expanded clone.

v_gene: TRBV9; abundance: -; j_gene: TRBJ2-3; d_gene: -; CDR3aa: CASSPDARADTQYF; CDR3nt: TGTGCCAGCAGCCCCGACGCCAGAGCAGATACGCAGTATTTT
v_gene: TRBV6-6; abundance: -; j_gene: TRBJ2-5; d_gene: TRBD2; CDR3aa: CASSGSGGYETQYF; CDR3nt: TGTGCCAGCAGTGGTAGCGGGGGATATGAGACCCAGTACTTC
v_gene: TRBV7-6; abundance: -; j_gene: TRBJ2-2; d_gene: TRBD2; CDR3aa: CASSLVFRSALAGVPNTGELFF; CDR3nt: TGTGCCAGCAGCTTAGTTTTTCGCAGTGCTCTAGCGGGAGTCCCGAACACCGGGGAGCTGTTTTTT
v_gene: TRBV28; abundance: -; j_gene: TRBJ1-4; d_gene: -; CDR3aa: CASSSVLRHEKLFF; CDR3nt: TGTGCCAGCAGTTCGGTCCTGAGACATGAAAAACTGTTTTTT
v_gene: TRBV5-1; abundance: once; j_gene: TRBJ2-7; d_gene: TRBD2; CDR3aa: CASSLTGGGDEQYF; CDR3nt: TGCGCCAGCAGCTTGACGGGAGGCGGGGACGAGCAGTACTTC
v_gene: TRBV11-2; abundance: -; j_gene: TRBJ2-7; d_gene: -; CDR3aa: CASSYGIPEGSYEQYF; CDR3nt: TGTGCCAGCAGCTACGGGATCCCCGAGGGCTCCTACGAGCAGTACTTC
v_gene: TRBV30; abundance: -; j_gene: TRBJ2-3; d_gene: -; CDR3aa: CAWSEGNSDTDTQYF; CDR3nt: TGTGCCTGGAGTGAGGGCAACTCCGACACAGATACGCAGTATTTT
v_gene: TRBV6-1; abundance: once; j_gene: TRBJ1-2; d_gene: -; CDR3aa: CASSEALRQSPYGYTF; CDR3nt: TGTGCCAGCAGTGAAGCGCTTCGGCAGAGCCCCTATGGCTACACCTTC
v_gene: TRBV7-8; abundance: once; j_gene: TRBJ1-5; d_gene: -; CDR3aa: CASSLGATDLSNQPQHF; CDR3nt: TGTGCCAGCAGCTTAGGAGCGACAGACCTCAGCAATCAGCCCCAGCATTTT
v_gene: TRBV9; abundance: -; j_gene: TRBJ1-2; d_gene: TRBD1; CDR3aa: CASSVGDRAEKGYTF; CDR3nt: TGTGCCAGCAGCGTAGGTGACAGGGCGGAAAAAGGCTACACCTTC
v_gene: TRBV27; abundance: -; j_gene: TRBJ2-1; d_gene: TRBD2; CDR3aa: CASSLSTSGLYNEQFF; CDR3nt: TGTGCCAGCAGTTTAAGTACTAGCGGGTTATACAATGAGCAGTTCTTC
v_gene: TRBV7-9; abundance: -; j_gene: TRBJ1-2; d_gene: -; CDR3aa: CASSSQSGEESNYGYTF; CDR3nt: TGTGCCAGCAGCTCCCAATCGGGGGAGGAATCCAACTATGGCTACACCTTC
v_gene: TRBV27; abundance: -; j_gene: TRBJ2-2; d_gene: TRBD2; CDR3aa: CASSLLGGLGVGELFF; CDR3nt: TGTGCCAGCAGTTTATTAGGCGGACTAGGGGTCGGGGAGCTGTTTTTT
v_gene: TRBV15; abundance: -; j_gene: TRBJ2-7; d_gene: TRBD2; CDR3aa: CATSRDRGSGSSYEQYF; CDR3nt: TGTGCCACCAGCAGAGATCGGGGGAGCGGGAGCTCCTACGAGCAGTACTTC
v_gene: TRBV4-1; abundance: -; j_gene: TRBJ1-3; d_gene: -; CDR3aa: CASSQGGGGNTIYF; CDR3nt: TGCGCCAGCAGCCAAGGGGGAGGGGGAAACACCATATATTTT
v_gene: TRBV4-1; abundance: -; j_gene: TRBJ1-4; d_gene: -; CDR3aa: CASSQDPEKLFF; CDR3nt: TGCGCCAGCAGCCAAGATCCTGAAAAACTGTTTTTT
v_gene: TRBV11-2; abundance: -; j_gene: TRBJ2-7; d_gene: -; CDR3aa: CASSLEWAGGTYEQYF; CDR3nt: TGTGCCAGCAGCTTAGAGTGGGCAGGTGGCACCTACGAGCAGTACTTC
v_gene: TRBV7-9; abundance: -; j_gene: TRBJ1-2; d_gene: -; CDR3aa: CASTHSAAANYGYTF; CDR3nt: TGTGCCAGCACCCACAGCGCAGCCGCTAACTATGGCTACACCTTC
v_gene: TRBV2; abundance: -; j_gene: TRBJ2-3; d_gene: -; CDR3aa: CATTRQESTDTQYF; CDR3nt: TGTGCCACGACCCGACAGGAGAGCACAGATACGCAGTATTTT
v_gene: TRBV4-3; abundance: -; j_gene: TRBJ1-1; d_gene: -; CDR3aa: CASSQYGNTEAFF; CDR3nt: TGCGCCAGCAGCCAATATGGGAACACTGAAGCTTTCTTT
v_gene: TRBV11-2; abundance: -; j_gene: TRBJ2-7; d_gene: -; CDR3aa: CASTRWTYEQYF; CDR3nt: TGTGCCAGCACCCGGTGGACCTACGAGCAGTACTTC
v_gene: TRBV7-3; abundance: -; j_gene: TRBJ1-6; d_gene: -; CDR3aa: CASKVGPPLHF; CDR3nt: TGTGCCAGCAAAGTTGGCCCACCCCTCCACTTT
v_gene: TRBV5-4; abundance: -; j_gene: TRBJ2-7; d_gene: -; CDR3aa: CASSFFRGPNYEQYF; CDR3nt: TGTGCCAGCAGCTTCTTTCGGGGGCCGAACTACGAGCAGTACTTC
v_gene: TRBV2; abundance: -; j_gene: TRBJ2-3; d_gene: TRBD2; CDR3aa: CASSERASGSRTDTQYF; CDR3nt: TGTGCCAGCAGTGAACGGGCTAGCGGGAGTAGGACAGATACGCAGTATTTT
v_gene: TRBV27; abundance: -; j_gene: TRBJ1-5; d_gene: -; CDR3aa: CASSPRLTNQPQHF; CDR3nt: TGTGCCAGCAGTCCCCGACTGACCAATCAGCCCCAGCATTTT
v_gene: TRBV7-9; abundance: -; j_gene: TRBJ1-6; d_gene: -; CDR3aa: CASSLTENNSPLHF; CDR3nt: TGTGCCAGCAGCCTGACAGAGAATAATTCACCCCTCCACTTT
v_gene: TRBV4-1; abundance: -; j_gene: TRBJ2-2; d_gene: -; CDR3aa: CASSQVGSGELFF; CDR3nt: TGCGCCAGCAGCCAAGTGGGGAGCGGGGAGCTGTTTTTT
v_gene: TRBV6-1; abundance: -; j_gene: TRBJ2-2; d_gene: -; CDR3aa: CASSPQRVETGELFF; CDR3nt: TGTGCCAGTTCCCCTCAGAGGGTAGAGACCGGGGAGCTGTTTTTT
v_gene: TRBV27; abundance: -; j_gene: TRBJ1-1; d_gene: -; CDR3aa: CASSWGGNTEAFF; CDR3nt: TGTGCCAGCAGTTGGGGGGGGAACACTGAAGCTTTCTTT
v_gene: TRBV27; abundance: -; j_gene: TRBJ1-1; d_gene: TRBD1; CDR3aa: CASATQGATTEAFF; CDR3nt: TGTGCCAGCGCCACCCAGGGGGCGACCACTGAAGCTTTCTTT
v_gene: TRBV19; abundance: -; j_gene: TRBJ1-6; d_gene: -; CDR3aa: CASSIDEGQGSPLHF; CDR3nt: TGTGCCAGTAGTATAGATGAGGGGCAAGGTTCACCCCTCCACTTT
v_gene: TRBV30; abundance: -; j_gene: TRBJ2-7; d_gene: -; CDR3aa: CAWSVEGWHEQYF; CDR3nt: TGTGCCTGGAGTGTCGAGGGGTGGCACGAGCAGTACTTC
v_gene: TRBV27; abundance: -; j_gene: TRBJ1-2; d_gene: TRBD1; CDR3aa: CASSLTGQGREIYGYTF; CDR3nt: TGTGCCAGCAGTTTAACCGGACAGGGTCGGGAGATTTATGGCTACACCTTC
v_gene: TRBV6-5; abundance: -; j_gene: TRBJ2-5; d_gene: TRBD2; CDR3aa: CASSLGLATTQYF; CDR3nt: TGTGCCAGCAGCTTAGGACTAGCAACAACCCAGTACTTC
v_gene: TRBV9; abundance: -; j_gene: TRBJ1-2; d_gene: -; CDR3aa: CASSGHRSVDYGYTF; CDR3nt: TGTGCCAGCAGCGGCCACAGATCGGTAGACTATGGCTACACCTTC
v_gene: TRBV4-1; abundance: -; j_gene: TRBJ2-5; d_gene: TRBD2; CDR3aa: CASSQDLPLAGGSRTQYF; CDR3nt: TGCGCCAGCAGCCAAGATCTCCCTCTAGCGGGAGGCTCTCGGACCCAGTACTTC
v_gene: TRBV6-1; abundance: -; j_gene: TRBJ2-7; d_gene: -; CDR3aa: CASSEGTEQYF; CDR3nt: TGTGCCAGCAGTGAAGGGACCGAGCAGTACTTC
v_gene: TRBV27; abundance: -; j_gene: TRBJ2-7; d_gene: -; CDR3aa: CASSLSSGSYEQYF; CDR3nt: TGTGCCAGCAGTTTATCGTCTGGCTCCTACGAGCAGTACTTC
v_gene: TRBV20-1; abundance: once; j_gene: TRBJ2-7; d_gene: -; CDR3aa: CSAGETAEQYF; CDR3nt: TGCAGTGCAGGTGAGACAGCCGAGCAGTACTTC
v_gene: TRBV4-3; abundance: -; j_gene: TRBJ2-4; d_gene: -; CDR3aa: CASSHGGDGGNIQYF; CDR3nt: TGCGCCAGCAGCCACGGTGGGGATGGGGGAAACATTCAGTACTTC
v_gene: TRBV9; abundance: -; j_gene: TRBJ2-2; d_gene: TRBD2; CDR3aa: CASSTTSGGNTGELFF; CDR3nt: TGTGCCAGCAGCACGACTAGCGGGGGGAACACCGGGGAGCTGTTTTTT